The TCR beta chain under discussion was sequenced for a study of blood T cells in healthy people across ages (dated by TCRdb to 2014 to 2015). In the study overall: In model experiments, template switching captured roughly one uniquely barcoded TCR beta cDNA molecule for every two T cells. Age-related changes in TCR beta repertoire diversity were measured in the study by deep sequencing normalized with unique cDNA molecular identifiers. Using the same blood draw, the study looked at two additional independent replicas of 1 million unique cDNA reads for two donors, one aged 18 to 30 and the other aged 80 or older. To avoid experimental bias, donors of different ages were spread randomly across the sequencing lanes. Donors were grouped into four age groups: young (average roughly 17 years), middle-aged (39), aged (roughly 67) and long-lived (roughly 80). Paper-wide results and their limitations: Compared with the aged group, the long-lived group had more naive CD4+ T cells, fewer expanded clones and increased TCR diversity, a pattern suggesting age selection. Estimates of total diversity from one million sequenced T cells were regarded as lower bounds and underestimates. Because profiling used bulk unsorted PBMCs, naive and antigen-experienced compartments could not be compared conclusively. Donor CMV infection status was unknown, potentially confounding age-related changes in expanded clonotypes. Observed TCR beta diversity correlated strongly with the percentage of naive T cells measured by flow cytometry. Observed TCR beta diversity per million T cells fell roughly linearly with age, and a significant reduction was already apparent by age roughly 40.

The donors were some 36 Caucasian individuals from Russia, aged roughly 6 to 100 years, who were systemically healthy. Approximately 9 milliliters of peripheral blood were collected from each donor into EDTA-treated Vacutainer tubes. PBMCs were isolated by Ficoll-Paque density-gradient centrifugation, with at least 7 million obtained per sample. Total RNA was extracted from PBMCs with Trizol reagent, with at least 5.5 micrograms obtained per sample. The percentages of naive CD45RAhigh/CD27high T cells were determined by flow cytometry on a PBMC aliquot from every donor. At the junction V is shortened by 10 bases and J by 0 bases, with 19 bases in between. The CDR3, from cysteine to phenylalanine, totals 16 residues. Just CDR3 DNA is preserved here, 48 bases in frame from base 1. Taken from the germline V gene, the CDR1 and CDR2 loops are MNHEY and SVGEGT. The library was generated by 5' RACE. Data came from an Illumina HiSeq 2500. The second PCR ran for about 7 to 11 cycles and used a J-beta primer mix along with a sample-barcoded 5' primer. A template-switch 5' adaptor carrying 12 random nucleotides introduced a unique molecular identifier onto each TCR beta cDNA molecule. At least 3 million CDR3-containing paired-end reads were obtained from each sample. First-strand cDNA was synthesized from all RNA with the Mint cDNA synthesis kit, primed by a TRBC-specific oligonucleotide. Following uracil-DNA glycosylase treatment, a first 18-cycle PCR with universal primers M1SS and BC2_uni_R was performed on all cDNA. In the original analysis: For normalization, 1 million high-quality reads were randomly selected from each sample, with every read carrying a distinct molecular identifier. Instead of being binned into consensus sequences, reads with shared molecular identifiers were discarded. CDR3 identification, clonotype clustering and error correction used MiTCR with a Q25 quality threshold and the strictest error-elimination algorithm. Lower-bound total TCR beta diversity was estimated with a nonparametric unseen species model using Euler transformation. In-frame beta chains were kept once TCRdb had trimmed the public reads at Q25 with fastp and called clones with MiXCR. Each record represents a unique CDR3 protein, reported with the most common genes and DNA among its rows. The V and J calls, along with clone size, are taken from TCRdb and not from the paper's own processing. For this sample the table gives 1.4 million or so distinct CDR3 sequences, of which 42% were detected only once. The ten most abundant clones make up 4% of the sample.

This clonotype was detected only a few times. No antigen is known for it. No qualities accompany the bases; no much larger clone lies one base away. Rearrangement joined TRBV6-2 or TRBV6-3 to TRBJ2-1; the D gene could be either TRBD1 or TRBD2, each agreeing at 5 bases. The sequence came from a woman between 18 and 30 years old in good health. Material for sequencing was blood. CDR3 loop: CATGRGWGSSYNEQFF. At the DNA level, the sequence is TGTGCCACCGGACGGGGATGGGGCAGCTCCTACAATGAGCAGTTCTTC.